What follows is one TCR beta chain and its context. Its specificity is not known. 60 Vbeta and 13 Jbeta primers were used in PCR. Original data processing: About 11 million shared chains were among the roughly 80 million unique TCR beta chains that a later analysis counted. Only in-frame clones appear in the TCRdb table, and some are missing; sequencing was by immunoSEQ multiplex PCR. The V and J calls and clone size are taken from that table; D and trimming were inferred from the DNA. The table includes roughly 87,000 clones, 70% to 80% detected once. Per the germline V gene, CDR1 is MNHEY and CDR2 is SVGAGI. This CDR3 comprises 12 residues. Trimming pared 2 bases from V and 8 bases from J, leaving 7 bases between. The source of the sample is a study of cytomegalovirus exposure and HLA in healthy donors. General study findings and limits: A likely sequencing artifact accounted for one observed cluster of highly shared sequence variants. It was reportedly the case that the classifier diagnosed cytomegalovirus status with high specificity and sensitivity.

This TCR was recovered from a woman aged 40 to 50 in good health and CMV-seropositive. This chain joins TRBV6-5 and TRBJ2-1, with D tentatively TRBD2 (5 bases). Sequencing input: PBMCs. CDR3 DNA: TGTGCCAGCAGTTACCGGCGGGATGAGCAGTTCTTC. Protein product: CASSYRRDEQFF.